The clone carrying this T cell receptor beta chain occurred many times. This entry comes from a study of prognosis after radiotherapy for stage I lung cancer. Germline loops: CDR1 KGHDR, CDR2 SFDVKD. The CDR3 spans 15 residues. The ends were cut back, 2 bases at V and 2 bases at J, with 10 bases in the middle. CDR3 of TCR beta was amplified from genomic DNA via a two-round multiplex PCR. Amplification during the initial PCR round employed primers specific to each TRBV and TRBJ gene. TCRdb reprocessed the multiplex PCR reads via MiXCR and lists one record per CDR3 protein. The sample yields under 75,000 distinct CDR3 sequences, about a quarter seen once.

This sequence joins TRBV24-1 and TRBJ2-3; D perhaps matches TRBD2 (6 bases). The sequence derives from a donor of 50 years or more with non-small cell lung cancer. The sample was PBMCs, taken before or after stereotactic body radiation therapy (not recorded which). The CDR3 DNA is TGTGCCACCAGTGATTCCCGACTAGTCACAGATACGCAGTATTTT. Its translation is CATSDSRLVTDTQYF.